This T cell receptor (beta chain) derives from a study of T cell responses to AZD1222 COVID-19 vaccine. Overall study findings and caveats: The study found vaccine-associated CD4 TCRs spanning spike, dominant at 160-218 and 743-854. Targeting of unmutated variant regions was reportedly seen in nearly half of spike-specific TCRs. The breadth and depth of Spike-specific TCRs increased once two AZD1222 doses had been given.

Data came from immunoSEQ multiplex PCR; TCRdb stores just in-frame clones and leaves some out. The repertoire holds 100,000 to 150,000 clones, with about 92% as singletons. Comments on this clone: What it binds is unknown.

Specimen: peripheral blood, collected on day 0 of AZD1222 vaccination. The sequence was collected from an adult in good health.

The CDR3: CASSVGGSSGNTIYF. CDR3 in DNA: TGTGCCAGCAGCGTAGGGGGTAGCTCTGGAAACACCATATATTTT. The chain combines TRBV9 with TRBJ1-3, with D unresolved. The length of the CDR3 is 15 residues. V gave up 0 bases and J gave up 0 bases, with 7 bases separating them. In germline, CDR1 is SGDLS, CDR2 YYNGEE.